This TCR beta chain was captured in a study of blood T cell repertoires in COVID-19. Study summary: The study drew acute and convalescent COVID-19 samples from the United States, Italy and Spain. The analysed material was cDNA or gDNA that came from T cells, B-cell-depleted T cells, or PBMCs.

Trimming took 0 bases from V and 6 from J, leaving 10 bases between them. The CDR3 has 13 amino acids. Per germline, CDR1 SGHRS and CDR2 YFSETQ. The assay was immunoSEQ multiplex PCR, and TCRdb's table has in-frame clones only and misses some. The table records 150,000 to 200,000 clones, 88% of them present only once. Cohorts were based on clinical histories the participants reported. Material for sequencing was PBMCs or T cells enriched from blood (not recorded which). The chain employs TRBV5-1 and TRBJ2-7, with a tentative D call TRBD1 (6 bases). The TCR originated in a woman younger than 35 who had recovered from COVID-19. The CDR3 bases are TGCGCCAGCAGCTTGGCCCAAGGGGGCGAGCAGTACTTC. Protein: CASSLAQGGEQYF.